The 16 T cell receptor beta chains in this list originate from one sample, sequenced in a study of shared clonotypes between healthy human individuals. The table came from immunoSEQ multiplex PCR; TCRdb's copy has only in-frame clones and leaves some out. The sample has 2 million to 2.5 million clones; approximately 94% are singletons. Sequencing input: naive CD4+ T cells sorted from blood. Documented subset: CD45RA+ positively selected. The receptors were gathered from a man in his late teens or twenties in good health.

The genes are TRBV19 and TRBJ2-1; D call uncertain. With 2 bases removed from V and 4 bases from J, the gap between germline ends came to 6 bases. Germline-derived CDR1 and CDR2 are LNHDA and SQIVND (reference sequence). There are 13 residues in the CDR3. The CDR3 nucleotides are TGTGCCAGTAGTATACTTCTTTACAATGAGCAGTTCTTC. It yields the protein CASSILLYNEQFF.

The chain recombines TRBV5-1 with TRBJ2-7; D is perhaps TRBD1 (6 bases). Germline-derived CDR1 and CDR2 are SGHRS and YFSETQ. The CDR3 has 13 amino acids. Trimming shortened V by 4 bases and J by 6 bases, and 14 bases separated the two germline ends. The CDR3 loop reads CASSIPQGTEQYF. DNA for the CDR3: TGCGCCAGCAGCATCCCACAGGGTACCGAGCAGTACTTC.

This chain uses TRBV6-5 with TRBJ2-3; D unclear. Trimming pared 0 bases from V and 3 bases from J, leaving 10 bases between. The length of the CDR3 is 15 residues. The V gene's germline CDR1 is MNHEY and CDR2 SVGAGI. This chain's CDR3 is CASSYSPASTDTQYF. CDR3 in DNA: TGTGCCAGCAGTTACTCGCCGGCATCTACAGATACGCAGTATTTT.

This rearrangement joins TRBV14 to TRBJ1-1; D not certain. Germline loops: CDR1 SGHDN, CDR2 FVKESK. This CDR3 contains 12 residues. V was shortened by 2 bases and J by 8 bases, with 9 bases between the two germline ends. The CDR3 DNA sequence: TGTGCCAGCAGCCAATCCGGTGACGAAGCTTTCTTT. Translated: CASSQSGDEAFF. The whole variable domain, remainder taken from reference TRBV14 and TRBJ1-1, is EAGVTQFPSHSVIEKGQTVTLRCDPISGHDNLYWYRRVMGKEIKFLLHFVKESKQDESGMPNNRFLAERTGGTYSTLKVQPAELEDSGVYFCASSQSGDEAFFGQGTRLTVV.

The J gene is TRBJ1-5, the V gene TRBV6-5, with D hard to call. CDR1 is MNHEY and CDR2 is SVGAGI in the germline V gene. V lost 6 bases, J lost 3 bases, and 15 bases lay in between. The CDR3 spans 15 residues. CDR3 amino acids: CASRAGLNTNQPQHF. The CDR3 DNA sequence: TGTGCCAGCAGGGCGGGTCTGAACACCAATCAGCCCCAGCATTTT.

This clone was observed a handful of times. Different DNA sequences within this sample yield the same CDR3. The chain uses TRBV9 and TRBJ2-1, with TRBD2 matching 8 bases. J was trimmed by 3 bases and V by 0 bases; bases with no gene match: 2. Germline-derived CDR1 and CDR2 are SGDLS and YYNGEE. This CDR3 comprises 15 residues. CDR3 in DNA: TGTGCCAGCAGCGTAGGAGGGACTAGCTACAATGAGCAGTTCTTC. The encoded protein is CASSVGGTSYNEQFF.

About this clone itself: Compared with germline, one end of the junction differs, possibly owing to a read error. The chain has TRBV7-7 and TRBJ2-3, with TRBD2 as a possible D gene (5 bases). The CDR3 sequence is 14 residues long. Germline assignment: CDR1 SSHAT and CDR2 FNYEAQ (reference sequence). The CDR3 bases are TGTGCTAGCAGCTTCGGACTTAGCACAGATACGCAGTATTTT. Amino acid sequence: CASSFGLSTDTQYF.

The chain combines TRBV5-6 with TRBJ2-7; D possibly corresponds to TRBD2 (5 bases). The length of the CDR3 is 12 residues. V dropped 4 bases and J dropped 9 bases, with 14 bases sitting between them. Germline CDR1 SGHDT, CDR2 YYEEEE. CDR3 DNA: TGTGCCAGCAGCACCGGACTTACGGGGCAGTACTTC. Protein product: CASSTGLTGQYF. The whole variable domain, remainder taken from reference TRBV5-6 and TRBJ2-7, is DAGVTQSPTHLIKTRGQQVTLRCSPKSGHDTVSWYQQALGQGPQFIFQYYEEEERQRGNFPDRFSGHQFPNYSSELNVNALLLGDSALYLCASSTGLTGQYFGPGTRLTVT.

The chain employs TRBV5-6 and TRBJ2-2; 8 positions agree with TRBD2. CDR1 SGHDT and CDR2 YYEEEE come from the germline V gene. J lost 7 bases, V lost 1 base, and 15 bases had no gene match. The CDR3 totals 18 residues. CDR3 DNA sequence: TGTGCCAGCAGCTTGTCCTGGGGTGCGGGAGGAAAAGACGGGGAGCTGTTTTTT. Its protein is CASSLSWGAGGKDGELFF.

V gene TRBV5-1 combines with J gene TRBJ2-3, with 7 bases that match TRBD2. This CDR3 comprises 14 residues. V lost 4 bases, J lost 0 bases, and 2 bases stayed unmatched. Germline lookup yields CDR1 SGHRS and CDR2 YFSETQ. Here the CDR3 reads CASSGRDSTDTQYF. The CDR3 DNA reads as TGCGCCAGCAGCGGGAGGGACAGCACAGATACGCAGTATTTT. The variable domain in full, completed from reference TRBV5-1 and TRBJ2-3, reads KAGVTQTPRYLIKTRGQQVTLSCSPISGHRSVSWYQQTPGQGLQFLFEYFSETQRNKGNFPGRFSGRQFSNSRSEMNVSTLELGDSALYLCASSGRDSTDTQYFGPGTRLTVL.

The V and J genes are TRBV13 and TRBJ1-1; TRBD1 matches at 9 bases. The germline gives CDR1 PRHDT, CDR2 FYEKMQ (reference sequence). This CDR3 is 14 amino acids long. J lost 1 base, V lost 5 bases, and 2 bases had no gene match. CDR3 sequence reads: CASSHRGRNTEAFF. The CDR3 nucleotides read TGTGCCAGCAGCCACAGGGGGCGGAACACTGAAGCTTTCTTT.

The chain recombines TRBV11-1 with TRBJ2-3, with 9 bases that match TRBD1. The CDR3 consists of 13 residues. The trim removed 6 bases at V and 4 bases at J, leaving 2 bases unmatched. The germline V gene has CDR1 SGHAT and CDR2 FQDESV (reference sequence). CDR3 DNA sequence: TGTGCCAGCAGGGGACAGGGCTCAGATACGCAGTATTTT. This codes for CASRGQGSDTQYF.

CDR3 in DNA: TGTGCCAGCAGCTTAGGCCAGACAAACATGGGTGAAAAACTGTTTTTT. This translates into CASSLGQTNMGEKLFF. This chain connects TRBV7-9 to TRBJ1-4, with D unclear. The CDR3 is made up of 16 amino acids. The V gene lost 1 base and the J gene lost 7 bases, with 16 bases spanning the gap. Germline CDR1 SEHNR, CDR2 FQNEAQ (reference sequence).

This clone was detected only once. This specimen includes other DNA sequences encoding the same CDR3. This chain links TRBV5-1 with TRBJ2-7; D unclear. CDR1 and CDR2 from the germline V gene are SGHRS and YFSETQ. The CDR3 has 14 amino acids. Between the trimmed V and J ends, which lost 0 bases and 0 bases, there was a span of 7 bases. The CDR3 sequence: CASSLEGTSYEQYF. The CDR3 DNA sequence: TGCGCCAGCAGCTTGGAAGGAACCTCCTACGAGCAGTACTTC.

The chain uses TRBV10-3 and TRBJ1-5; unclear D gene. CDR1 is ENHRY, CDR2 SYGVKD, per germline. V was shortened by 5 bases and J by 2 bases, with 16 bases between the two germline ends. CDR3 length equals 16 residues. Here the CDR3 DNA reads TGTGCCATCAGTCCCGGACCACACGGGGGCAATCAGCCCCAGCATTTT. This encodes CAISPGPHGGNQPQHF.

The chain carries TRBV5-1 and TRBJ2-7; 10 bases agree with TRBD2. CDR3 length: 14 residues. Trimming at V came to 2 bases and at J to 2 bases, leaving 1 base not matched to a gene. Germline CDR1 SGHRS, CDR2 YFSETQ. The CDR3: CASSFGLAAYEQYF. CDR3 sequence (DNA): TGCGCCAGCAGCTTTGGACTAGCGGCCTACGAGCAGTACTTC.